This T cell receptor beta chain was sequenced for a study of OX40 agonist ivuxolimab in advanced cancers. Overall study: People in dose escalation had one of these cancers: hepatocellular carcinoma, melanoma, renal cell or head and neck cancer.

This CDR3 has 15 amino acids. Germline V gene lookup returns CDR1 LGHNA and CDR2 YSLEER. The ends were cut back, 4 bases at V and 1 base at J, with 14 bases in the middle. TCRdb's table, derived via immunoSEQ multiplex PCR, lists solely in-frame clones and lacks some. The data contain about 32,000 clones, 75% to 95% of them singletons. Excluded were patients having autoimmune disease history or systemic immunosuppression. This chain uses TRBV4-3 with TRBJ2-7, with D unclear. This clonotype was sampled from an adult with an advanced solid tumor such as melanoma, head and neck, liver or kidney cancer. This specimen was CD4+ or CD8+ T cells sorted from blood, taken in a trial of the OX40 agonist ivuxolimab. CDR3 amino acids: CASSPDLGLSYEQYF. CDR3 coding DNA: TGCGCCAGCAGCCCCGATCTTGGATTATCCTACGAGCAGTACTTC.